A selection of T cell receptor beta chains follows, all from one sample in a study of T-cell memory formation after mild COVID-19. TCRdb processed the 5' RACE reads anew with MiXCR; each CDR3 protein has one entry. Among 200,000 to 300,000 distinct CDR3 sequences, 16% were seen once, and the ten largest hold 20% to 25%. The sample comprised PBMCs or a T cell subset sorted from them (not recorded which). These receptors originate from a man aged 18 to 29 who had mild COVID-19 (a few samples of this study predate the infection). Cell type and time point are not known. CDR3s include the opening cysteine and the closing phenylalanine or tryptophan. Each record gives: V gene, D gene, clone size, J gene, CDR3 DNA, CDR3 protein. The D gene is left open where the match is weak. Not every row has a clone size; where given, it reads once, few, many or a size class.

>TRBV7-2|.|few|TRBJ1-4
TGTGCCAGCAGCTTAGAAGGTGGCCGACTTGAAAAACTGTTTTTT
CASSLEGGRLEKLFF
>TRBV12-3/TRBV12-4|TRBD1|few|TRBJ2-7
TGTGCCAGCAGTTTCCAGGGGGAACTCTCCTACGAGCAGTACTTC
CASSFQGELSYEQYF
>TRBV9|.|many|TRBJ1-1
TGTGCCAGCAGCGTAGGGACGAACACTGAAGCTTTCTTT
CASSVGTNTEAFF
>TRBV7-9|TRBD1|few|TRBJ1-2
TGTGCCAGCAGCCCCACTCGGGACAGGTGGGGCTATGGCTACACCTTC
CASSPTRDRWGYGYTF
>TRBV25-1|TRBD1|few|TRBJ1-2
TGTGCCAGCAGCGTGTTCAGGACAGGGGGAAGCTATGGCTACACCTTC
CASSVFRTGGSYGYTF
>TRBV4-1|.|few|TRBJ2-7
TGCGCCAGCAGGGGAGAGACTATAGACTACGAGCAGTACTTC
CASRGETIDYEQYF
>TRBV4-2|.|few|TRBJ1-5
TGTGCCAGCAGCCAAGACCAGGGGAGCAATCAGCCCCAGCATTTT
CASSQDQGSNQPQHF
>TRBV12-3/TRBV12-4|.|many|TRBJ2-1
TGTGCCAGCAGTTCCGGGGGCGGTGATGAGCAGTTCTTC
CASSSGGGDEQFF
>TRBV7-9|.|.|TRBJ1-1
TGTGCCAGCAGCCGCGGCGGGCCGGGAGCTTTCTTT
CASSRGGPGAFF
>TRBV7-3|.|.|TRBJ2-7
TGTGCCAGCAGCTTATACGGGAGCACCTACGAGCAGTACTTC
CASSLYGSTYEQYF
>TRBV7-8|.|.|TRBJ1-5
TGTGCCAGCAGCTTTAACCTTTTCACTCAGCCCCAGCATTTT
CASSFNLFTQPQHF
>TRBV7-9|.|.|TRBJ2-5
TGTGCCAGCAGTCCACCAGGGGTAGCAGAGTCCCAGTACTTC
CASSPPGVAESQYF
>TRBV5-4|.|many|TRBJ1-6
TGTGCCAGCAGTTCTCAGGTGGGACATTCACCCCTCCACTTT
CASSSQVGHSPLHF
>TRBV7-9|.|.|TRBJ1-1
TGTGCCAGCAGCTTAGTCGGGACGTTGAACACTGAAGCTTTCTTT
CASSLVGTLNTEAFF
>TRBV4-1|TRBD1|few|TRBJ1-2
TGCGCCAGCAGCCTCAGGACAGGGGGCAGCTATGGCTACACCTTC
CASSLRTGGSYGYTF
>TRBV10-3|TRBD1|many|TRBJ2-5
TGTGCCATCAGTGAGTCCGGGACAGGGTCTCGAGAGACCCAGTACTTC
CAISESGTGSRETQYF
>TRBV20-1|.|few|TRBJ1-3
TGCAGTGCTAGAGATCGGTCCGGTTCTGGAAACACCATATATTTT
CSARDRSGSGNTIYF
>TRBV20-1|.|.|TRBJ2-3
TGCAGTGTTAGTCGGGGGGCGACCACAGATACGCAGTATTTT
CSVSRGATTDTQYF
>TRBV6-1|.|few|TRBJ2-2
TGTGCCAGAAAGCACAGGGTAACCGGGGAGCTGTTTTTT
CARKHRVTGELFF
>TRBV5-6|.|.|TRBJ2-1
TGTGCCAGCAGCTTGGGGGCGAGATTCGATGAGCAGTTCTTC
CASSLGARFDEQFF
>TRBV19|.|.|TRBJ2-6
TGTGCCAGTAGTACCCGGACCTCTGGGGCCAACGTCCTGACTTTC
CASSTRTSGANVLTF
>TRBV12-5|.|.|TRBJ2-4
TGTGCTAGTGGCCGGGACTCCAAACTAGCCAAAAACATTCAGTACTTC
CASGRDSKLAKNIQYF
>TRBV25-1|.|.|TRBJ1-1
TGTGCCAGCAGTGAATATAGTGTCAGATTGAACACTGAAGCTTTCTTT
CASSEYSVRLNTEAFF
>TRBV7-2|.|.|TRBJ1-5
TGTGCCAGCCGGGCCCCCAATCAGCCCCAGCATTTT
CASRAPNQPQHF
>TRBV6-5|.|.|TRBJ1-2
TGTGCCAGCAGCCCCCGGGCTAACTATGGCTACACCTTC
CASSPRANYGYTF
>TRBV4-3|.|.|TRBJ1-2
TGCGCCAGCAGCCAAGAAGGGACCGGTGGAAGGAACTATGGCTACACCTTC
CASSQEGTGGRNYGYTF
>TRBV12-3/TRBV12-4|TRBD2|.|TRBJ2-3
TGTGCCAGCAGTCCGGGACTAGCGGGGGTACTTAGCACAGATACGCAGTATTTT
CASSPGLAGVLSTDTQYF
>TRBV10-3|.|few|TRBJ1-3
TGTGCCATCAGTGAGTTAGGCTCTGGAAACACCATATATTTT
CAISELGSGNTIYF